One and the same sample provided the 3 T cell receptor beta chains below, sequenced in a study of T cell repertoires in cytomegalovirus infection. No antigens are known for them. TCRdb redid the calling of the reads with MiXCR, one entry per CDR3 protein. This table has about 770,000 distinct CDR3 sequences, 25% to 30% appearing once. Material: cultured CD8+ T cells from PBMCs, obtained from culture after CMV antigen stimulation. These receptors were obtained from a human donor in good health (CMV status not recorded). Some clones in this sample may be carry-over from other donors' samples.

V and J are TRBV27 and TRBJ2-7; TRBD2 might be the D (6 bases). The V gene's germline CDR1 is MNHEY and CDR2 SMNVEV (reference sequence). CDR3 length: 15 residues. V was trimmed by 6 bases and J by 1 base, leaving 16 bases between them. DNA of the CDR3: TGTGCCAGCAGCACGGGACGGGGAGGATCCTACGAGCAGTACGTC. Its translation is CASSTGRGGSYEQYV.

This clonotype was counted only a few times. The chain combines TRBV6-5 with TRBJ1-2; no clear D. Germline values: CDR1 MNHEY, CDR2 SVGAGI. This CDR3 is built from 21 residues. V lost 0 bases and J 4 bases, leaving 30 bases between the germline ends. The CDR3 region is CASSYSSLLGKRSPISYGYTF. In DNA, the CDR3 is TGTGCCAGCAGTTACTCGAGTTTGCTTGGGAAGAGGAGTCCTATTTCCTATGGCTACACCTTC.

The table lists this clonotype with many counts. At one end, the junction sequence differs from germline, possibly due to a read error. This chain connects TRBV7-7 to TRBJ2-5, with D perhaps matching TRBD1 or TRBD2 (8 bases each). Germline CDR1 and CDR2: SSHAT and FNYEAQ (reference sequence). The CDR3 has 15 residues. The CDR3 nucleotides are TGTGCTAGCAGCTTAGCGGGGACAGGCGAAGAGACCCAGTACTTC. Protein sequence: CASSLAGTGEETQYF.